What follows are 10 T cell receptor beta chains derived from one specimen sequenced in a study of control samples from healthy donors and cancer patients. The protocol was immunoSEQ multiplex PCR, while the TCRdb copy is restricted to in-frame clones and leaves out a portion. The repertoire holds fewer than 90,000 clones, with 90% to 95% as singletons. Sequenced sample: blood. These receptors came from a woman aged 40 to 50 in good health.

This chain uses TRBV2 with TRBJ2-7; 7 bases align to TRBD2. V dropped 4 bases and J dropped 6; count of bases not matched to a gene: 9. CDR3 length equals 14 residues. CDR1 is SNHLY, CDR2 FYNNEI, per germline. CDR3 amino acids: CASSAVGGMGEQYF. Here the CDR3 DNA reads TGTGCCAGCAGTGCGGTCGGGGGGATGGGCGAGCAGTACTTC.

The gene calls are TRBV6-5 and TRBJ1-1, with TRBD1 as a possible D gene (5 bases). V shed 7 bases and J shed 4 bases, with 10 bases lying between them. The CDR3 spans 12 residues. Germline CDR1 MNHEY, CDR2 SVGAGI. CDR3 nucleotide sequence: TGTGCCAGCATTAGGGGTGCCACTGAAGCTTTCTTT. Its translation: CASIRGATEAFF.

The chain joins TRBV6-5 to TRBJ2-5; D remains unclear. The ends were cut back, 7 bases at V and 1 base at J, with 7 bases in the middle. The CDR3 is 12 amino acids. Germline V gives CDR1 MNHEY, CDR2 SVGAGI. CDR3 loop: CASTSIQETQYF. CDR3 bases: TGTGCCAGCACGTCCATCCAAGAGACCCAGTACTTC.

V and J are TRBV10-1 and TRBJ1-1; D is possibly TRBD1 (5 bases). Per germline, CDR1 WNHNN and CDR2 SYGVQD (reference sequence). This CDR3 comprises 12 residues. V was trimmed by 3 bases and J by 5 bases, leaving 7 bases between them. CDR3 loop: CASSDWGTEAFF. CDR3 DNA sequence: TGCGCCAGCAGTGATTGGGGGACTGAAGCTTTCTTT.

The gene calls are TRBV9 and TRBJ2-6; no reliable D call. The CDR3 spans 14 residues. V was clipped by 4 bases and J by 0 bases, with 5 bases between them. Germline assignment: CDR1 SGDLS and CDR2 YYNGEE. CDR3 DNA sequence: TGTGCCAGCAGCACAGACTCTGGGGCCAACGTCCTGACTTTC. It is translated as CASSTDSGANVLTF.

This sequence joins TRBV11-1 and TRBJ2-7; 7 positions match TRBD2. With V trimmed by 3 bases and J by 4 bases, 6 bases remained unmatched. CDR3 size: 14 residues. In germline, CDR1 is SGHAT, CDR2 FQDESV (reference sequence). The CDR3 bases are TGTGCCAGCAGCTTGAGCACGGGGGGATACGAGCAGTACTTC. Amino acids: CASSLSTGGYEQYF. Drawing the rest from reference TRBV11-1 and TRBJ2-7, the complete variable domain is EAEVAQSPRYKITEKSQAVAFWCDPISGHATLYWYRQILGQGPELLVQFQDESVVDDSQLPKDRFSAERLKGVDSTLKIQPAELGDSAMYLCASSLSTGGYEQYFGPGTRLTVT.

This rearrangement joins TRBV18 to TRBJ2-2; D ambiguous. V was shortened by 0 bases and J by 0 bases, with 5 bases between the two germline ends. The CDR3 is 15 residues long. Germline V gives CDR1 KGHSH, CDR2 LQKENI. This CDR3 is CASSPPSTNTGELFF. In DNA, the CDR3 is TGTGCCAGCTCACCACCGTCCACGAACACCGGGGAGCTGTTTTTT. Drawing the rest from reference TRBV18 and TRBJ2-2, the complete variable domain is NAGVMQNPRHLVRRRGQEARLRCSPMKGHSHVYWYRQLPEEGLKFMVYLQKENIIDESGMPKERFSAEFPKEGPSILRIQQVVRGDSAAYFCASSPPSTNTGELFFGEGSRLTVL.

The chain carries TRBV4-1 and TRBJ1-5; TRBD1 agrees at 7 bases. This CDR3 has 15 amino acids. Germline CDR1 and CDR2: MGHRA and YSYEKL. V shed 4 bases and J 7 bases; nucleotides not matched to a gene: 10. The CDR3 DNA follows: TGCGCCAGCAGCCCGGCCCGAGGGGGCGCCCAGCCCCAGCATTTT. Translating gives CASSPARGGAQPQHF.

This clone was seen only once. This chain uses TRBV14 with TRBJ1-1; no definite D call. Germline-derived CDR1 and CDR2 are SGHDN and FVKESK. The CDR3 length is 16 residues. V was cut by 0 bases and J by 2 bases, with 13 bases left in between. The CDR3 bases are TGTGCCAGCAGCCAAGATTACGGCAAGCGCAACACTGAAGCTTTCTTT. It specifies CASSQDYGKRNTEAFF.

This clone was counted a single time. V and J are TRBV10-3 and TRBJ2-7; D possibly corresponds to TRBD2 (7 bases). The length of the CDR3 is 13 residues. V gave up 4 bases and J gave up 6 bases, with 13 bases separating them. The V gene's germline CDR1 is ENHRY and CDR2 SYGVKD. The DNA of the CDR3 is TGTGCCATCAGTGGGGCAGGGGAGGGCGAGCAGTACTTC. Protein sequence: CAISGAGEGEQYF.